These 3 T cell receptor beta chains originate from one sample sequenced in a study of a mutant IDH1 vaccine in newly diagnosed glioma. These receptors have no known antigen. The time point here: week 35, safety follow-up. Mutant IDH1 20-mer peptide, at 300 ug, made up each vaccine dose, with topical imiquimod. The method was immunoSEQ multiplex PCR; TCRdb's version includes in-frame clones alone and lacks a portion of them. The repertoire holds 35,000 to 45,000 clones, 83% seen once, with approximately 5.5% in the top ten. Sequenced material: PBMCs, taken from a glioma patient whose treatment included an IDH1 peptide vaccine. The origin of the receptors is a woman aged 45-65 years with glioma.

The genes are TRBV6-1 and TRBJ1-1; D unresolved. CDR1 is MNHNS, CDR2 SASEGT, per germline. The germline V and J ends were trimmed by 1 base and 13 bases, with 19 bases remaining between them. The CDR3 has 14 amino acids. DNA of the CDR3: TGTGCCAGCAGTGAAGATACCTCAACGACAATAGGTTTCTTT. The encoded protein is CASSEDTSTTIGFF.

This clone rates as medium-sized. The V and J genes are TRBV14 and TRBJ1-2; no clear D. This CDR3 comprises 15 residues. Looked up from germline, CDR1 is SGHDN and CDR2 is FVKESK. The V gene lost 1 base and the J gene lost 2 bases, with 11 bases spanning the gap. CDR3 loop: CASSQGSNLNYGYTF. The CDR3 region has the DNA TGTGCCAGCAGCCAAGGGAGTAACCTGAACTATGGCTACACCTTC.

Worth noting for this clone: The germline gene is not matched at one end of the junction; a read error may be the cause. V usage is TRBV19 and J usage is TRBJ1-2; D is ambiguous. The CDR3 consists of 10 residues. CDR1 and CDR2 from the germline V gene are LNHDA and SQIVND (reference sequence). In nucleotides, the CDR3 is TGTGCGAGTAACCTTTATGGCTACACCTTC. Its translation is CASNLYGYTF.